This TCR beta chain stems from a study of Ad26.COV2.S vaccination and SARS-CoV-2 variants. Overall study context: Ad26.COV2.S given intramuscularly, once or twice 56 days apart. Study-level points and caveats: Breadth, reportedly substantial, characterized the spike-specific CD8+ and CD4+ T cell responses after vaccination. Higher spike-specific TCR breadth was found in vaccine recipients than in placebo recipients.

CDR1 is SGHTA and CDR2 is FQGNSA in the germline V gene. V lost 5 bases and J 7 bases, leaving 17 bases between the germline ends. This CDR3 has 14 amino acids. TCRdb keeps only in-frame clones here, not all; method: immunoSEQ multiplex PCR. The data contain roughly 380,000 clones, 85% of them seen just once; the ten biggest clones take up less than 4%. As to treatment: some 20 received Ad26.COV2.S at low or high dose, single or two shots; about 5 received placebo; per-sample allocation not given. After the first vaccine or placebo injection, samples were drawn on day 63. The vaccine delivered Wuhan-strain SARS-CoV-2 spike through an Ad26 vector. In its sample, this clone was seen once. The antigen remains unidentified.

The chain links TRBV7-2 to TRBJ1-1; maybe TRBD1 (6 bases). The receptor was derived from a person between 18 and 59 years old who received the Ad26.COV2.S COVID-19 vaccine or a placebo. The specimen comprised peripheral blood, sampled in a trial of Ad26.COV2.S vaccine versus placebo. The CDR3 nucleotides read TGTGCCAGCAGCACGACGTCGACAGGCCTTGAAGCTTTCTTT. Translating it yields CASSTTSTGLEAFF.